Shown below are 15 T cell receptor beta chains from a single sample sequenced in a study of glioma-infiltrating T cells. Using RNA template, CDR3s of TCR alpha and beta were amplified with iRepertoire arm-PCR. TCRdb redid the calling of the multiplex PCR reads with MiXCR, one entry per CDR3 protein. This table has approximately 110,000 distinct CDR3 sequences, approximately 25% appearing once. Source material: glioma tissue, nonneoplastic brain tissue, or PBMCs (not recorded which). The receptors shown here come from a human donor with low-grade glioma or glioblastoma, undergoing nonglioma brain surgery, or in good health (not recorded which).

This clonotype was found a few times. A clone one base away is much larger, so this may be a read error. The CDR3 sequence is CASSKPYENTEAFF. The DNA of the CDR3 is TGTGCCAGCAGCAAGCCATACGAGAACACTGAAGCTTTCTTT. J is TRBJ1-1 and V is TRBV4-2, with D hard to call. Germline assignment: CDR1 LGHNA and CDR2 YNFKEQ. V lost 5 bases and J 1 base, leaving 11 bases between the germline ends. The CDR3 consists of 14 residues.

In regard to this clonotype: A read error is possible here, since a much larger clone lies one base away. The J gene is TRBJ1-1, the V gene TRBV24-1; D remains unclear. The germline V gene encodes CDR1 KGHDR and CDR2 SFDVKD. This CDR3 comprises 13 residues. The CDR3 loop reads CATSDRMNTEGFF. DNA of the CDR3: TGTGCCACCAGTGACAGGATGAACACTGAAGGTTTCTTT.

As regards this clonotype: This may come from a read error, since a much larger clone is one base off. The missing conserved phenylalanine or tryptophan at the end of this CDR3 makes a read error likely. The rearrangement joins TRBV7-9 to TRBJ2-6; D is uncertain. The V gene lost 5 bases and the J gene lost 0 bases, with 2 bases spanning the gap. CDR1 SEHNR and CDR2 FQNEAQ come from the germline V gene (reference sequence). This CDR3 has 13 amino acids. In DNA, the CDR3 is TGTGCCAGCAGCACCTCTGGGGCCAACGTCCTGACTTCC. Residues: CASSTSGANVLTS.

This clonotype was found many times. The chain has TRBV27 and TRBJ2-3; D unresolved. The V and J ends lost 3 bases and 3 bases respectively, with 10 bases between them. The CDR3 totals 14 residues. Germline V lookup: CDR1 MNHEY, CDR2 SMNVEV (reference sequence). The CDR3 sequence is CASSFQLHTDTQYF. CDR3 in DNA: TGTGCCAGCAGTTTTCAATTACATACAGATACGCAGTATTTT.

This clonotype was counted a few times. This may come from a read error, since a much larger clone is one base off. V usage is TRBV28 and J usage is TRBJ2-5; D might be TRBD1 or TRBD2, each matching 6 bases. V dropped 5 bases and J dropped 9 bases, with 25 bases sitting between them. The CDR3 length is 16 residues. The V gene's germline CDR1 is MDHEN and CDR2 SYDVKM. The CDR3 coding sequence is TGTGCCAGCAGTCCCCAGGGGCGGAAGGGGGGACGGGCCCAGTACTTC. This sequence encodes CASSPQGRKGGRAQYF.

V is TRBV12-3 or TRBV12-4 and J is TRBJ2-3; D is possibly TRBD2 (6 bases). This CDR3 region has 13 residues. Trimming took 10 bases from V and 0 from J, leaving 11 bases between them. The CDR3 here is CATRTTSTDTQYF. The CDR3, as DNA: TGTGCCACCCGGACTACTAGCACAGATACGCAGTATTTT.

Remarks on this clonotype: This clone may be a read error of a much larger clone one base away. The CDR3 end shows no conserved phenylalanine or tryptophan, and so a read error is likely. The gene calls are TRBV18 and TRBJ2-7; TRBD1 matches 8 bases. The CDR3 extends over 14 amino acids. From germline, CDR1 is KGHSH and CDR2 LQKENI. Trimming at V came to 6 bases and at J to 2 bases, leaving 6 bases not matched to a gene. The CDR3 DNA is TGTGCCAGCTCGGGCGGACAGGGAGCCTACGAGCAGTACTCC. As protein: CASSGGQGAYEQYS.

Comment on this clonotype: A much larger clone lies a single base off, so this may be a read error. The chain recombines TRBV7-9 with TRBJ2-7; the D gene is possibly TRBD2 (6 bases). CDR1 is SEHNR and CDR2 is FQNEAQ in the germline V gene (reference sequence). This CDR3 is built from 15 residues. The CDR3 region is CAGSPGLLSAYEQYF. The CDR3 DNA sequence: TGTGCCGGCAGCCCGGGACTTCTGTCGGCCTACGAGCAGTACTTC. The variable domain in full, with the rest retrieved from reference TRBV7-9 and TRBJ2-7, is DTGVSQNPRHKITKRGQNVTFRCDPISEHNRLYWYRQTLGQGPEFLTYFQNEAQLEKSRLLSDRFSAERPKGSFSTLEIQRTEQGDSAMYLCAGSPGLLSAYEQYFGPGTRLTVT.

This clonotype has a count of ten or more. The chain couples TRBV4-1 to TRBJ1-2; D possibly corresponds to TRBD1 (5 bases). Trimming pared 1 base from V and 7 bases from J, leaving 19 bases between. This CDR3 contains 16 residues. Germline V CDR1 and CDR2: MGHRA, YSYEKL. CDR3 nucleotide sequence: TGCGCCAGCAGCCAAGGGGCGGGGGATGGCTCCCGTGGCTACACCTTC. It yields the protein CASSQGAGDGSRGYTF.

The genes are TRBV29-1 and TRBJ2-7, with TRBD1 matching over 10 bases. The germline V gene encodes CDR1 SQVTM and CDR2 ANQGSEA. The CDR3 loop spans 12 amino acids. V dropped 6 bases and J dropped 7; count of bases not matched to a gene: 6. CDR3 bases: TGCAGCGTGGCCGGGACAGGGGTGGAGCAGTACTTC. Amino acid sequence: CSVAGTGVEQYF.

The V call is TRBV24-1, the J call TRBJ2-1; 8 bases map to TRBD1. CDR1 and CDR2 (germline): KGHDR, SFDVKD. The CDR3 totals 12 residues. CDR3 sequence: CAEGTGNNEQFF. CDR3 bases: TGTGCAGAGGGGACAGGTAACAATGAGCAGTTCTTC.

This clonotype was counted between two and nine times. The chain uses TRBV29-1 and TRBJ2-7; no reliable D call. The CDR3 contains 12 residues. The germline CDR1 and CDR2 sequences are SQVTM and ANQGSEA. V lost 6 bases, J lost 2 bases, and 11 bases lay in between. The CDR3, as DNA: TGCAGCGTGCTGGACGCCACCTACGAGCAGTACTTC. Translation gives CSVLDATYEQYF.

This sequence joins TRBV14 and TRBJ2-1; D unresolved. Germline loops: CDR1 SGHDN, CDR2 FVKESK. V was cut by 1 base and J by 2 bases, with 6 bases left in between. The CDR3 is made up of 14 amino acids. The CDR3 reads CASSQVDPYNEQFF. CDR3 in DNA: TGTGCCAGCAGCCAAGTGGACCCCTACAATGAGCAGTTCTTC. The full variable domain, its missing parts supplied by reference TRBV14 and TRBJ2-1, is EAGVTQFPSHSVIEKGQTVTLRCDPISGHDNLYWYRRVMGKEIKFLLHFVKESKQDESGMPNNRFLAERTGGTYSTLKVQPAELEDSGVYFCASSQVDPYNEQFFGPGTRLTVL.

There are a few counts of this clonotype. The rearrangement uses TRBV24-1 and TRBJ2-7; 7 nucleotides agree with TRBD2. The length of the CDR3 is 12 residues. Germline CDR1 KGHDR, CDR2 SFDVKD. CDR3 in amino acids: CVSGTQSYEQYF. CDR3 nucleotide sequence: TGTGTCAGCGGGACGCAGTCCTACGAGCAGTACTTC.

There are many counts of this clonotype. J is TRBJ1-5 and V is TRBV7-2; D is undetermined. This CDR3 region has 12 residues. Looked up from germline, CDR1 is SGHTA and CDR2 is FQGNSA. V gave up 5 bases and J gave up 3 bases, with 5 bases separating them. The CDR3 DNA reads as TGTGCCAGCAGCACCCTCAATCAGCCCCAGCATTTT. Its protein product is CASSTLNQPQHF.